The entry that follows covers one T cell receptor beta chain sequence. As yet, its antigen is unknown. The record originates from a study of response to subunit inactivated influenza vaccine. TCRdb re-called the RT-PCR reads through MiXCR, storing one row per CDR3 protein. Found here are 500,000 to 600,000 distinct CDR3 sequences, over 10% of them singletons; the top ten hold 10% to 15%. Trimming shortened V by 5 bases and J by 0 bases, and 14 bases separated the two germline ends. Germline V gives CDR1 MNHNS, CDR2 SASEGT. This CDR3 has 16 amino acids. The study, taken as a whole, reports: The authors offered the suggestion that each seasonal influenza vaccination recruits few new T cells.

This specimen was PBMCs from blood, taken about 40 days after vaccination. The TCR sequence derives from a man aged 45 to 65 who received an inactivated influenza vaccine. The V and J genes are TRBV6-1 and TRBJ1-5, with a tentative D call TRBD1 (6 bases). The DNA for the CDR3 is TGTGCCAGCAGTCTAAGACAGGTTAATAGCAATCAGCCCCAGCATTTT. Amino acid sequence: CASSLRQVNSNQPQHF.